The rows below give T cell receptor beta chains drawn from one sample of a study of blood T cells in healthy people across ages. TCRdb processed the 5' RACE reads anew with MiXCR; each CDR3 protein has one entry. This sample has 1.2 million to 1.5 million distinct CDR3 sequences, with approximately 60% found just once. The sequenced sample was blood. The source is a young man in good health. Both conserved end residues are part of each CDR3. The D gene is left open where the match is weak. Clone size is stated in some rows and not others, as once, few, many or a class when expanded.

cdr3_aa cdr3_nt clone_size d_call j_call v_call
CASRARGTEAFF TGTGCCAGCCGGGCACGTGGCACTGAAGCTTTCTTT . . TRBJ1-1 TRBV2
CASSFFGGQQETQYF TGTGCCAGCAGTTTTTTTGGGGGGCAGCAAGAGACCCAGTACTTC . . TRBJ2-5 TRBV27
CASSLGPRGSDNSPLHF TGTGCCAGCAGCCTCGGCCCCCGGGGTTCGGACAATTCACCCCTCCACTTT . . TRBJ1-6 TRBV11-2
CASSKDRDGAGEQYF TGCGCCAGCAGCAAGGACAGGGATGGTGCAGGCGAGCAGTACTTC . TRBD1 TRBJ2-7 TRBV5-1
CASSLGTPYEQYF TGTGCCAGCAGCCTCGGGACACCCTACGAGCAGTACTTC many . TRBJ2-7 TRBV12-3/TRBV12-4
CASSLDFLGLPSNEQFF TGTGCCAGCAGCTTAGATTTCTTGGGACTGCCAAGCAATGAGCAGTTCTTC . . TRBJ2-1 TRBV11-2
CSVKGLASETQYF TGCAGCGTGAAAGGACTAGCATCCGAGACCCAGTACTTC few TRBD2 TRBJ2-5 TRBV29-1
CASSLASTSGYEQYF TGCGCCAGCAGCTTGGCCTCTACTAGCGGCTACGAGCAGTACTTC few TRBD2 TRBJ2-7 TRBV5-1
CASSLVASRGETQYF TGTGCCAGCAGCTTAGTCGCTAGCAGGGGAGAGACCCAGTACTTC once . TRBJ2-5 TRBV7-9
CASSLFTGQNYEQYF TGCGCCAGCAGCCTCTTTACAGGACAGAACTACGAGCAGTACTTC . . TRBJ2-7 TRBV4-1
CAITGQALDTQYF TGTGCCATTACAGGGCAAGCCCTCGATACGCAGTATTTT . . TRBJ2-3 TRBV10-3
CASSEWLMGQETQYF TGTGCCAGCAGTGAATGGCTGATGGGGCAAGAGACCCAGTACTTC . . TRBJ2-5 TRBV6-1
CASSFNYLVSGTDTQYF TGTGCCAGCAGCTTCAACTACCTGGTGTCGGGAACAGATACGCAGTATTTT . . TRBJ2-3 TRBV11-2
CSVGMDRQETQYF TGCAGCGTTGGAATGGACAGACAAGAGACCCAGTACTTC many . TRBJ2-5 TRBV29-1
CSARGLVAYNEQFF TGCAGTGCAAGGGGACTAGTCGCCTACAATGAGCAGTTCTTC . TRBD2 TRBJ2-1 TRBV20-1
CASSYSRGRETSQETQYF TGTGCCAGCAGTTACTCGAGGGGCAGGGAGACTTCCCAAGAGACCCAGTACTTC few . TRBJ2-5 TRBV6-5